This T cell receptor beta chain was identified during a study of shared clonotypes between healthy human individuals (dated by TCRdb to 2018 to 2020). Turning to the overall study: The cohort comprised a couple of women and three men aged 18 to 49 years. For each donor, CD4 naive and CD4 memory were each run on three plates, CD8 naive on two plates, and CD8 memory on one plate. Blood TCR repertoires of roughly five healthy adults were deeply sequenced to estimate repertoire size and the extent of clonotype sharing between individuals. Libraries were prepared and TCR repertoires were sequenced by different laboratories using diverse techniques, in order to increase sequencing depth and limit assay-specific biases. Leukapheresis yielded between about 0.85 and 10 billion PBMCs per donor.

The research as a whole found: The genetic and exposure-history diversity represented was limited by the small number of donors. Pairwise subsampling indicated that sequencing depth was expected to affect the degree of clonotype sharing among donors. Clonotypes shared by all four sorted-subset donors showed higher generation probabilities than non-shared clonotypes. About 5% of naive CD4, 3.5% of naive CD8, 2.3% of memory CD4, and more than 0.35% of memory CD8 clonotypes were shared across several donors. Sampling was limited to blood, and TCR repertoires in tissue likely differ from TCR repertoires in blood. Incomplete sequencing was indicated by rarefaction of sorted-subset datasets, despite the large sequencing depth. Larger estimated clonotype richness was generally found for naive subsets than for memory subsets.

CDR3 length: 13 amino acids, cysteine to phenylalanine. Only the CDR3 DNA stays, 39 bases, in frame from base 1. For CDR1 and CDR2, the germline V gene lists ENHRY and SYGVKD. Deletion took 4 bases off V and 3 bases off J, with a span of 9 bases between the germline ends. Donors were healthy HIV-negative adults with no recently reported acute infections or vaccinations. Every donor was a Caucasian adult living in Nashville, Tennessee, USA. CD4+ T cells were enriched by magnetic negative selection, after which naive cells were positively selected on CD45RA and the negative fraction was taken as the memory subset. Blood was obtained by leukapheresis, after which PBMCs were separated by Ficoll-Histopaque density gradient centrifugation and cryopreserved in liquid nitrogen vapor phase. Analytical flow cytometry was used to check the purity and quantity of each magnetically sorted T cell population. From each sorted fraction, genomic DNA was isolated and quantified by UV absorbance on a Nanodrop 2000c.

Comments on this clone: The antigen it recognizes is unknown. No much larger clone is present one base from it, and per-base qualities are unavailable.

Using the deep immunoSEQ assay, TCR CDR3 regions were amplified from genomic DNA by multiplex PCR. Genomic DNA extracted from each cell subset was distributed evenly over all wells of several immunoSEQ 96-well plates, and each plate served as one replicate. Each replicate PCR for sorted subsets received 150 to 250 ng genomic DNA, equal to tens of thousands of T cell genomes. Purified libraries were measured with a Qubit 3.0 fluorometer, size-checked on a Bioanalyzer 2100, and measured again with the KAPA Library Quantification kit. Each immunoSEQ 96-well plate was sequenced on its own single-read 150-cycle Illumina NextSeq 550 flow cell. Concerning the study's data processing: Because the immunoSEQ output held only junctional sequences and lacked quality scores, the filtering could not match the filtering applied to full-length reads. Sequences were annotated with PyIR, a Python wrapper for IgBLAST v1.9, using IMGT germline references to assign V/J genes and CDR3. Reads were removed for weak V/J assignments (E-value above 1e-6), missing CDR3, stop codons, out-of-frame junctions, or ambiguous translated residues. A V3J clonotype was defined by an identical inferred V gene, J gene, and CDR3 amino acid sequence. The percentage overlap between two repertoires was calculated by dividing the number of shared unique clonotypes by the size of the smaller repertoire. Three approaches were used to assess repertoire richness: RTK rarefaction, the Chao1 estimator, and Recon v2.1 estimates of unobserved clonotypes. OLGA was used to compute generation probabilities for all TCRbeta clonotypes that the gDNA method yielded from a handful of donors. TCRdb retrieved this table from immuneACCESS and kept in-frame rearrangements only. Not all clones are present; in checked studies, unresolved V genes account for under half, and no reason is known for the remainder. The V and J calls and clone size were taken over from that table, and D and trimming were inferred from the DNA. The sample contains approximately 500,000 clones, about 96% of them found a single time. The ten largest clonotypes hold 0.05% to 0.07% of the sample.

This TCR derives from a woman aged 25 to 39 in good health. The sequence links TRBV10-3 to TRBJ1-1; tentative D gene TRBD1, with 6 bases matching. Sequences were obtained from naive CD4+ T cells sorted from blood. The cell subset or site label for this specimen denotes: CD45RA+ positively selected. The DNA sequence is TGTGCCATCAGTGCGTACAGGGACACTGAAGCTTTCTTT. This sequence encodes CAISAYRDTEAFF.